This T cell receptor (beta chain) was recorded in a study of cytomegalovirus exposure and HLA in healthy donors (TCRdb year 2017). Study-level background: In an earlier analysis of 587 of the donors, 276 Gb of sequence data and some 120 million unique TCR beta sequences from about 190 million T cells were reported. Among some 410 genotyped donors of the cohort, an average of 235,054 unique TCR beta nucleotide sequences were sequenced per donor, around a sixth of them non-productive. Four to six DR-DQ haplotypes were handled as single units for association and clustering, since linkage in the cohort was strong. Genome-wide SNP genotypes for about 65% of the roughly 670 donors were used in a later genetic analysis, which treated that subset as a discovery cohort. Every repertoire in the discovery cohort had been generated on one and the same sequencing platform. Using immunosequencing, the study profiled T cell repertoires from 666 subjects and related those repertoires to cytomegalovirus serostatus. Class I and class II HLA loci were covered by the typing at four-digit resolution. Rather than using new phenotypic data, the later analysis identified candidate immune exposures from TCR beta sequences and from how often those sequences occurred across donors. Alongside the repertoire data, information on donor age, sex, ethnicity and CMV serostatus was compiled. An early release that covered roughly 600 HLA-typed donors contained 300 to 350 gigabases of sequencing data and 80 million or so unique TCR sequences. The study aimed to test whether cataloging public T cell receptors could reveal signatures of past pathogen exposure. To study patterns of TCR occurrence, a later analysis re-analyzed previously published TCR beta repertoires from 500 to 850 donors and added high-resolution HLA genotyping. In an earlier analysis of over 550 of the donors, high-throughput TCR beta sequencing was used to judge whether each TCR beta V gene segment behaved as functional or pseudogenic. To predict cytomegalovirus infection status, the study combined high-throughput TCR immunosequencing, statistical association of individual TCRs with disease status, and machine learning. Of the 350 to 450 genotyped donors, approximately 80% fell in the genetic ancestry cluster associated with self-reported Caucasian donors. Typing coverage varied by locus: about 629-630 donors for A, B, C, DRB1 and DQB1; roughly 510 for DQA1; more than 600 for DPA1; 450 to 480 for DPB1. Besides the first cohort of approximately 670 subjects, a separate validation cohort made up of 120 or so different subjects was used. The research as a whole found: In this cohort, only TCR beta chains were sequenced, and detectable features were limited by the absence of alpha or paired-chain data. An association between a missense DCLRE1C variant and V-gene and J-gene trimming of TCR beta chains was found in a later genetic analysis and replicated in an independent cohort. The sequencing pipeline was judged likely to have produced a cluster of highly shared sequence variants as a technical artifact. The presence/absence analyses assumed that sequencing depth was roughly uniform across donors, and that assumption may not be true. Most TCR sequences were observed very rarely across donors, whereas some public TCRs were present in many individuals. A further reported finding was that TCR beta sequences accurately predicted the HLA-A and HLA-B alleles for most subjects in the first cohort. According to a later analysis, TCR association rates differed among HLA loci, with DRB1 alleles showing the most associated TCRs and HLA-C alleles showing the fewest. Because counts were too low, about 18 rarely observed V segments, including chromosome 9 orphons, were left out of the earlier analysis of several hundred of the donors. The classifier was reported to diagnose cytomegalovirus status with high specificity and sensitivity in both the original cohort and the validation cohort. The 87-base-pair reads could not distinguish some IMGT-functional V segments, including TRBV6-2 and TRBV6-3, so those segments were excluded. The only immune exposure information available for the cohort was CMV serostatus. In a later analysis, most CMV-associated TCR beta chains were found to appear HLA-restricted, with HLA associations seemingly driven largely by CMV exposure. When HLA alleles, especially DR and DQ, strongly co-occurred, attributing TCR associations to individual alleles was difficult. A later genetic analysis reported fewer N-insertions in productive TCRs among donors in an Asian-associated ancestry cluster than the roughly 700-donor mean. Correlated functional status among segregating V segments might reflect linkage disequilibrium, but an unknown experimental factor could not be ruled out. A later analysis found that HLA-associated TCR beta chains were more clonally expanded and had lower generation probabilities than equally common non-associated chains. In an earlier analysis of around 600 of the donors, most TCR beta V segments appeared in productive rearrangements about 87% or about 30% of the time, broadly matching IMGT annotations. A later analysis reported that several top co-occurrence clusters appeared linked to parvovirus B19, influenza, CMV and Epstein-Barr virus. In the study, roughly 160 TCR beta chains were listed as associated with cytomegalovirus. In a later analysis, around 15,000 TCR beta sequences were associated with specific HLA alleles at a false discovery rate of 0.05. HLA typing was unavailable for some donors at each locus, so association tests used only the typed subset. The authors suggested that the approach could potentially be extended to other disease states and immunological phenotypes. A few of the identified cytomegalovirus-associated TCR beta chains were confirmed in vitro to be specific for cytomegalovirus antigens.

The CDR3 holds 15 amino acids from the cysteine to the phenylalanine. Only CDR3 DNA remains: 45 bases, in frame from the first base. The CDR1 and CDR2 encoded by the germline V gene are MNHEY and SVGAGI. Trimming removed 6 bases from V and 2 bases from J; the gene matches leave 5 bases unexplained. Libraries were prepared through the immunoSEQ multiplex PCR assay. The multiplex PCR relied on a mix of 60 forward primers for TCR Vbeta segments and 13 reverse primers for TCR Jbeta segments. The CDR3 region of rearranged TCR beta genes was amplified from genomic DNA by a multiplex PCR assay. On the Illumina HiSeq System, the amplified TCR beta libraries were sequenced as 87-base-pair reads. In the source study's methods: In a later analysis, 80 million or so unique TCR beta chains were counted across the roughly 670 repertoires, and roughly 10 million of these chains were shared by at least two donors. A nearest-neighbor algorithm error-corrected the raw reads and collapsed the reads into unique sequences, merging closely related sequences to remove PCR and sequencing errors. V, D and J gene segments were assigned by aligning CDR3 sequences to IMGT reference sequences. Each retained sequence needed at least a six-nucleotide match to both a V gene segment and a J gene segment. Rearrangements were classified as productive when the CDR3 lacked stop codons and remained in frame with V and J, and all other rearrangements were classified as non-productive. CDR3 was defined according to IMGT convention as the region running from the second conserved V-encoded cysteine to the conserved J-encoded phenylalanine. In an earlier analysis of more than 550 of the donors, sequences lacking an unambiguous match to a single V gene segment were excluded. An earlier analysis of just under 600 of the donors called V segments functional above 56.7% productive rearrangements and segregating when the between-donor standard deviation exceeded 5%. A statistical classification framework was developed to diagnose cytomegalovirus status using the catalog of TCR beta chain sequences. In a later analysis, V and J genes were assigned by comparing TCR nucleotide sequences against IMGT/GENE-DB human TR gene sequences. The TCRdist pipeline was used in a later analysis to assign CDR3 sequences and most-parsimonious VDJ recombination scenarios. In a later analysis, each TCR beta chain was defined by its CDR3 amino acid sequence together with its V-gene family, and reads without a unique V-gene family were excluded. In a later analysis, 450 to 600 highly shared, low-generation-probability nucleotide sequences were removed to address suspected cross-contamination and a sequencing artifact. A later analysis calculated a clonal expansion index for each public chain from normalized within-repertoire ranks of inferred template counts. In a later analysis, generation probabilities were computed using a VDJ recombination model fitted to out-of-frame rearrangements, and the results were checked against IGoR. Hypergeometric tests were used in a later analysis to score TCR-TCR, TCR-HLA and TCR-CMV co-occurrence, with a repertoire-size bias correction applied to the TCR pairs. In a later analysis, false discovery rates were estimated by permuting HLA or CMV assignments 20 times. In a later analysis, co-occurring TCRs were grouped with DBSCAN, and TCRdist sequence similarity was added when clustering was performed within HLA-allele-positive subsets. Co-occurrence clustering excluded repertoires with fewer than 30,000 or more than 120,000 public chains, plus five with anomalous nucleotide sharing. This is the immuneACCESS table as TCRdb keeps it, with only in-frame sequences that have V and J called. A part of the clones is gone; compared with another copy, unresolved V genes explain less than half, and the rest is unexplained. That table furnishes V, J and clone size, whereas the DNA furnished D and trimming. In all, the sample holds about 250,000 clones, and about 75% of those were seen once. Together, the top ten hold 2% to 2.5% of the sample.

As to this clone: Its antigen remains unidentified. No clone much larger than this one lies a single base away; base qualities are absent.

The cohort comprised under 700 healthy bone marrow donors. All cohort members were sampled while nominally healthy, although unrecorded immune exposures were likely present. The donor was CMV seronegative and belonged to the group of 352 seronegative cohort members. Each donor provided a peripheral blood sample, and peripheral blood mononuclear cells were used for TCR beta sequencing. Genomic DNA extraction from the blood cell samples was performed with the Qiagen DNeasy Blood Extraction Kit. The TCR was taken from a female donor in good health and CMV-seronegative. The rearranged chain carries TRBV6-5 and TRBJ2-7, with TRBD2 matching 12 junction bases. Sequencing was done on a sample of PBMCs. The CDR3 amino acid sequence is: CASRQLAGGTYEQYF. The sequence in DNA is TGTGCCAGCAGGCAACTAGCGGGAGGAACCTACGAGCAGTACTTC.